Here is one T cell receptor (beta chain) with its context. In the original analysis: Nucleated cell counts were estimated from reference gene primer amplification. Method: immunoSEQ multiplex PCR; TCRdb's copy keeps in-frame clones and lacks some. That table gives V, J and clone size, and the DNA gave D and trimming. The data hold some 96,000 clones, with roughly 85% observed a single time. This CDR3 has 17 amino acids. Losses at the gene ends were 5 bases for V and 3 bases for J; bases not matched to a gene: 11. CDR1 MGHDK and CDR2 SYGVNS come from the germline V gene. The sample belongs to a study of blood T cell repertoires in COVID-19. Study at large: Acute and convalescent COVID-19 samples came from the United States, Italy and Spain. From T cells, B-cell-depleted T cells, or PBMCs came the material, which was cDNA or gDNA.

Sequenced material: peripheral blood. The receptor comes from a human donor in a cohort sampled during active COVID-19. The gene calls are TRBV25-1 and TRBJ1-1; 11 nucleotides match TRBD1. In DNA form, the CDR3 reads TGTGCCAGCAGTCCCTCCCGGACAGGGGGCTTCGACACTGAAGCTTTCTTT. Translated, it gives CASSPSRTGGFDTEAFF. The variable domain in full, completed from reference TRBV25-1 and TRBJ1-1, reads EADIYQTPRYLVIGTGKKITLECSQTMGHDKMYWYQQDPGMELHLIHYSYGVNSTEKGDLSSESTVSRIRTEHFPLTLESARPSHTSQYLCASSPSRTGGFDTEAFFGQGTRLTVV.